The following is a TCR beta chain sequence with its context. The method was immunoSEQ multiplex PCR; TCRdb's version includes in-frame clones alone and lacks a portion of them. The sample has roughly 230,000 clones; about four fifths are singletons. The sample belongs to a study of blood T cell repertoires in COVID-19. The CDR3 contains 16 residues. V lost 1 base to trimming and J lost 7 bases; unmatched junction nucleotides: 2. Germline CDR1 MGHDK, CDR2 SYGVNS. The receptor was isolated from a man aged 45-65 years who had recovered from COVID-19. The chain links TRBV25-1 to TRBJ2-1; 15 nucleotides align to TRBD2. The source material was PBMCs or T cells enriched from blood (not recorded which). DNA for the CDR3: TGTGCCAGCAGTGAATTGGGGACTAGCGGGAGGAATGAGCAGTTCTTC. This codes for CASSELGTSGRNEQFF.